These T cell receptor beta chains were read from a single sample in a study of spatial heterogeneity in lung cancer. TCRdb ran MiXCR on the 5' RACE reads and lists one entry per CDR3 protein. Altogether about 36,000 distinct CDR3 sequences are present, less than 5.5% being singletons, with the ten largest covering less than 35%. Sequencing used PBMCs, obtained at surgery. The source of these receptors is a female donor with early-stage non-small cell lung cancer. Both conserved end residues are part of each CDR3. The D gene is left open where the match is weak. A clone size is listed for some rows: how often the clone was seen (once, few, many), or a class if it is expanded.

TRBV30	few	TRBD2	TRBJ2-7	TGTGCCTGGACTAGCGGGGGCCCCCAGAGGTACGAGCAGTACTTC	CAWTSGGPQRYEQYF
TRBV24-1	few	TRBD2	TRBJ2-2	TGTGCCACCAGTGATTTGGGGAGGGCGGACACCGGGGAGCTGTTTTTT	CATSDLGRADTGELFF
TRBV5-1	.	TRBD1	TRBJ1-2	TGCGCCAGCAGCTTAACCGGGACAGCCTATGGCTACACCTTC	CASSLTGTAYGYTF
TRBV13	many	.	TRBJ2-3	TGTGCCAGCAGCGCCGGATCTAGCACAGATACGCAGTATTTT	CASSAGSSTDTQYF
TRBV9	.	TRBD1	TRBJ1-4	TGTGCCAGCAGCGTAGGGGGGACAGCTAATGAAAAACTGTTTTTT	CASSVGGTANEKLFF
TRBV19	many	TRBD2	TRBJ2-5	TGTGCCAGTAGGGGACTAGCGGTAGAGACCCAGTACTTC	CASRGLAVETQYF
TRBV12-3/TRBV12-4	many	.	TRBJ2-3	TGTGCCAGCATCACGACTGGTTCGGATACGCAGTATTTT	CASITTGSDTQYF
TRBV5-6	many	.	TRBJ2-5	TGTGCCAGCAGCTTGAGGGAGACCCAGTACTTC	CASSLRETQYF
TRBV20-1	many	.	TRBJ1-2	TGCAGTGCTAGAGATTCTAAGGCAGCTAGGAACTATGGCTACACCTTC	CSARDSKAARNYGYTF
TRBV6-2/TRBV6-3	.	TRBD1	TRBJ2-7	TGTGCCAGCAGTTACTCGGGGACAGGGCATTTCTACGAGCAGTACTTC	CASSYSGTGHFYEQYF